This is a list of T cell receptor beta chains from one sample in a study of shared clonotypes between healthy human individuals. Using immunoSEQ multiplex PCR, the repertoire was profiled, and TCRdb retains in-frame clones only, with some absent. The table records hundreds of thousands of clones, 95% to 98% of them present only once. The sequenced material came from naive CD8+ T cells sorted from blood. These receptors were taken from a young man in good health. The CDR3 runs from the conserved cysteine through the conserved F or W. D genes are given only for firm matches. Some rows mark clone size as missing; the rest say once, few, many or name a class of expanded clone.

CDR3nt: TGTGCCAGCAGCTGGATGGAGGAGAATCAAGAGACCCAGTACTTC
CDR3aa: CASSWMEENQETQYF
d_gene: NA
abundance: NA
j_gene: TRBJ2-5
v_gene: TRBV5-6

CDR3nt: TGTGCCAGCAGCTTAGAAGGGAACACCGGGGAGCTGTTTTTT
CDR3aa: CASSLEGNTGELFF
d_gene: NA
abundance: NA
j_gene: TRBJ2-2
v_gene: TRBV11-2

CDR3nt: TGTGCCAGCAGCTACGGGACAGGGGTCTACGATGGCTACACCTTC
CDR3aa: CASSYGTGVYDGYTF
d_gene: TRBD1
abundance: NA
j_gene: TRBJ1-2
v_gene: TRBV13

CDR3nt: TGTGCCAGCCTAGCGGGAAACACAGATACGCAGTATTTT
CDR3aa: CASLAGNTDTQYF
d_gene: TRBD2
abundance: NA
j_gene: TRBJ2-3
v_gene: TRBV13

CDR3nt: TGTGCCAGCAGTTTATCGGGGGTGCAGCCCCAGCATTTT
CDR3aa: CASSLSGVQPQHF
d_gene: NA
abundance: NA
j_gene: TRBJ1-5
v_gene: TRBV27

CDR3nt: TGCGCCAGCAGCCCCCGGACAGGGAAAACCTACGAGCAGTACTTC
CDR3aa: CASSPRTGKTYEQYF
d_gene: TRBD1
abundance: NA
j_gene: TRBJ2-7
v_gene: TRBV4-1

CDR3nt: TGTGCCAGCAGTTTTGAGGACTCTCTGGGCGATGAGCAGTTCTTC
CDR3aa: CASSFEDSLGDEQFF
d_gene: NA
abundance: NA
j_gene: TRBJ2-1
v_gene: TRBV28

CDR3nt: TGCAGCGTTATAGGGTTGGAAGCTGAAGCTTTCTTT
CDR3aa: CSVIGLEAEAFF
d_gene: NA
abundance: NA
j_gene: TRBJ1-1
v_gene: TRBV29-1

CDR3nt: TGTGCCAGCAGCTTAGGGGGGGATACGCAGTATTTT
CDR3aa: CASSLGGDTQYF
d_gene: NA
abundance: NA
j_gene: TRBJ2-3
v_gene: TRBV11-2

CDR3nt: TGTGCCAGCACCCGGGACAACTATGGCTACACCTTC
CDR3aa: CASTRDNYGYTF
d_gene: NA
abundance: NA
j_gene: TRBJ1-2
v_gene: TRBV7-9

CDR3nt: TGTGCCAGCAGCCTCGGACAGGGATCTCAGCCCCAGCATTTT
CDR3aa: CASSLGQGSQPQHF
d_gene: TRBD1
abundance: NA
j_gene: TRBJ1-5
v_gene: TRBV27

CDR3nt: TGTGCCAGCAGCGCATGGGGGGGCAATCAGCCCCAGCATTTT
CDR3aa: CASSAWGGNQPQHF
d_gene: NA
abundance: NA
j_gene: TRBJ1-5
v_gene: TRBV9

CDR3nt: TGTGCCAGCAGCTTAGATATCGCCGCGACAGGGGGCTTCTACGAGCAGTACTTC
CDR3aa: CASSLDIAATGGFYEQYF
d_gene: TRBD1
abundance: NA
j_gene: TRBJ2-7
v_gene: TRBV11-2

CDR3nt: TGTGCCAGCAGCTTGGGGGAGGATGTTGAAAAACTGTTTTTT
CDR3aa: CASSLGEDVEKLFF
d_gene: NA
abundance: NA
j_gene: TRBJ1-4
v_gene: TRBV5-4

CDR3nt: TGCGCCAGCAGCTTCTACCGGGCTACCGGGGAGCTGTTTTTT
CDR3aa: CASSFYRATGELFF
d_gene: NA
abundance: once
j_gene: TRBJ2-2
v_gene: TRBV5-1

CDR3nt: TGTGCCAGCAGCTTAGACGGACGGGCAGATGGCTACACCTTC
CDR3aa: CASSLDGRADGYTF
d_gene: NA
abundance: NA
j_gene: TRBJ1-2
v_gene: TRBV11-2

CDR3nt: TGTGCCAGCAGCTTCCCTACAGGGGACCTGCCCAATGAGCAGTTCTTC
CDR3aa: CASSFPTGDLPNEQFF
d_gene: TRBD1
abundance: NA
j_gene: TRBJ2-1
v_gene: TRBV5-6

CDR3nt: TGTGCCAGCAGCTTAACAGACCGGGGCCGCGATGAGCAGTTCTTC
CDR3aa: CASSLTDRGRDEQFF
d_gene: NA
abundance: NA
j_gene: TRBJ2-1
v_gene: TRBV7-9